The 14 T cell receptor beta chains below come from one sample, sequenced in a study. Each CDR3 protein gets one entry after TCRdb re-called the 5' RACE reads with MiXCR. Of around 30,000 distinct CDR3 sequences in the sample, about 26% were seen once. The source material was naive CD4+ T cells sorted from a lymph node. Indicated subset: naive CD4+ T cells, CD4+CD45RA+CD25-. The receptors stem from a female donor with breast cancer.

This clonotype was found a few times. The chain uses TRBV4-3 and TRBJ2-7, with 11 bases that match TRBD1. Looked up from germline, CDR1 is LGHNA and CDR2 is YSLEER. V lost 4 bases, J lost 7 bases, and 6 bases stayed unmatched. The CDR3 is 14 amino acids. CDR3 nucleotides: TGCGCCAGCAGCCCAGGGACAGGGGGATTGGAGCAGTACTTC. It specifies CASSPGTGGLEQYF.

This rearrangement joins TRBV29-1 to TRBJ2-5, with 7 bases aligning to TRBD2. V dropped 0 bases and J dropped 5; count of bases not matched to a gene: 9. Germline assignment: CDR1 SQVTM and CDR2 ANQGSEA. The length of the CDR3 is 15 residues. The CDR3 protein is CSVEDGGGGLETQYF. In DNA, the CDR3 is TGCAGCGTTGAAGATGGCGGGGGAGGATTGGAGACCCAGTACTTC.

Remarks on this clonotype: A read error may account for a junction end that differs from germline. V and J are TRBV5-1 and TRBJ2-5; D may correspond to TRBD1 or TRBD2 (5 bases each). Germline CDR1 SGHRS, CDR2 YFSETQ. The CDR3 is 13 residues long. CDR3 residues: CACSVGTEETQYF. The CDR3 DNA follows: TGCGCCTGCAGCGTAGGGACGGAAGAGACCCAGTACTTC.

This clonotype came up a few times. CDR3 DNA: TGTGCCAGCAGCCCATCTGGATGGGAGGGCCGCACAGATACGCAGTATTTT. Translation: CASSPSGWEGRTDTQYF. The chain carries TRBV11-2 and TRBJ2-3; 7 nucleotides agree with TRBD2. Germline CDR1 reads SGHAT; CDR2 reads FQNNGV. J lost 1 base, V lost 5 bases, and 12 bases had no gene match. This CDR3 region has 17 residues.

Remarks on this clonotype: A single base separates this from a much larger clone, so it may be a read error. The V call is TRBV9, the J call TRBJ2-2; TRBD2 agrees at 7 bases. CDR1 and CDR2 (germline): SGDLS, YYNGEE. CDR3 length: 14 amino acids. This chain's CDR3 is CTSAGAIDSGELFF. The CDR3 region has the DNA TGTACCAGCGCGGGAGCGATTGATAGCGGGGAGCTGTTTTTT.

This clonotype was detected ten times or more. V and J are TRBV5-1 and TRBJ2-5, with 8 bases matching TRBD2. There are 18 residues in the CDR3. V dropped 2 bases and J dropped 5; count of bases not matched to a gene: 17. Germline CDR1 is SGHRS and CDR2 is YFSETQ. For the CDR3, the DNA is TGCGCCAGCAGCTTCCCCAATCAGACACTAGCGGAGTACGAGACCCAGTACTTC. This translates into CASSFPNQTLAEYETQYF.

The sample holds many counts of this clonotype. The chain carries TRBV6-5 and TRBJ2-5; 10 nucleotides match TRBD2. The J segment lost 7 bases and the V segment lost 6 bases, leaving 11 bases of the junction unmatched. In germline, CDR1 is MNHEY, CDR2 SVGAGI. CDR3 length equals 15 residues. CDR3 protein: CASRPRTSGGGTQYF. CDR3 DNA: TGTGCCAGCAGACCCCGGACTAGCGGAGGGGGGACCCAGTACTTC.

The chain uses TRBV24-1 and TRBJ2-1; a possible D gene is TRBD2 (5 bases). CDR1 and CDR2 from the germline V gene are KGHDR and SFDVKD. The V and J ends lost 5 bases and 7 bases respectively, with 14 bases between them. The CDR3 loop spans 14 amino acids. In DNA form, the CDR3 reads TGTGCCACCAGTGCTAAAACTAGTTCAAATGAGCAGTTCTTC. Its protein product is CATSAKTSSNEQFF.

Concerning this clonotype: At one end the junction does not follow the germline gene, possibly because of a read error. The CDR3 region is CASSPHAADNPPLHF. In DNA form, the CDR3 reads TGTGCCAGCAGCCCCCACGCGGCGGATAATCCACCCCTCCACTTT. The J gene is TRBJ1-6, the V gene TRBV9; no clear D. Germline CDR1 SGDLS, CDR2 YYNGEE. CDR3 size: 15 residues.

The chain combines TRBV27 with TRBJ1-4; D might be TRBD1 (5 bases). Trimming cost V 5 bases and J 0 bases, with 19 bases left between them. The CDR3 sequence is 18 residues long. In germline, CDR1 is MNHEY, CDR2 SMNVEV (reference sequence). Written as DNA, the CDR3 is TGTGCCAGCAGTGCCGTCGGGACCCAAGGTGCAACTAATGAAAAACTGTTTTTT. It codes for CASSAVGTQGATNEKLFF.

The chain links TRBV2 to TRBJ2-3, with D perhaps TRBD2 (5 bases). Looked up from germline, CDR1 is SNHLY and CDR2 is FYNNEI. The CDR3 sequence is 13 residues long. The germline V and J ends were trimmed by 6 bases and 7 bases, with 14 bases remaining between them. CDR3: CASRRGFSNTQYF. The CDR3 nucleotides are TGTGCCAGCAGGCGCGGGTTTTCAAATACGCAGTATTTT.

This clonotype was recorded only once. This sequence joins TRBV7-9 and TRBJ2-1; 9 bases are shared with TRBD1. Germline V CDR1 and CDR2: SEHNR, FQNEAQ (reference sequence). The ends lost 5 bases at V and 3 bases at J; junction bases unmatched: 8. The length of the CDR3 is 16 residues. DNA for the CDR3: TGTGCCAGCAGCCCCCGGACAGGGGTGGGCTACAATGAGCAGTTCTTC. Translation gives CASSPRTGVGYNEQFF.

This clonotype has ten or more counts. This chain links TRBV5-1 with TRBJ2-5, with D hard to call. CDR3 length: 17 residues. The V gene lost 4 bases and the J gene lost 5 bases, with 24 bases spanning the gap. The germline CDR1 and CDR2 sequences are SGHRS and YFSETQ. For the CDR3, the DNA is TGCGCCAGCAGCGCATCCGGACGGCCCGCAAAATGGGAGACCCAGTACTTC. It codes for CASSASGRPAKWETQYF. Filled out from reference TRBV5-1 and TRBJ2-5, the complete variable domain reads KAGVTQTPRYLIKTRGQQVTLSCSPISGHRSVSWYQQTPGQGLQFLFEYFSETQRNKGNFPGRFSGRQFSNSRSEMNVSTLELGDSALYLCASSASGRPAKWETQYFGPGTRLLVL.

On this clonotype itself: This sequence may be a read error, since a much larger clone differs from it by one base. V and J are TRBV7-2 and TRBJ1-1; D is perhaps TRBD1 (5 bases). The CDR3 consists of 15 residues. Trimming took 5 bases from V and 3 from J, leaving 16 bases between them. Germline assignment: CDR1 SGHTA and CDR2 FQGNSA. The chain's CDR3 is CASSPTAVGDTEAFF. The CDR3 bases are TGTGCCAGCAGCCCGACAGCTGTGGGGGACACTGAAGCTTTCTTT.